These 14 T cell receptor beta chains were all obtained from the same sample, sequenced in a study of CD8 T cells in Susac syndrome. RNA, at roughly 0.45 to 1 ug, was reverse transcribed with random hexamers. One entry per CDR3 protein results from TCRdb running MiXCR on the immunoSEQ multiplex PCR reads. The repertoire includes some 180,000 distinct CDR3 sequences, 91% of them detected once, and roughly 0.087% sits in the top ten. The source material was CD4+ T cells from PBMCs. The receptor set was obtained from a human donor with Susac syndrome.

This clonotype was counted only a few times. The V gene is TRBV11-2, the J gene TRBJ2-3; D unclear. Germline V gene data show CDR1 as SGHAT and CDR2 as FQNNGV. The CDR3 sequence is 10 residues long. The V end was cut by 5 bases, the J end by 7 bases, with 4 bases between. Here the CDR3 reads CASSHYTQYF. In DNA, the CDR3 is TGTGCCAGCAGCCACTATACGCAGTATTTT.

This chain connects TRBV6-5 to TRBJ1-5, with 7 bases aligning to TRBD1. The CDR3 runs to 14 residues. The germline V gene has CDR1 MNHEY and CDR2 SVGAGI. Trimming took 6 bases from V and 4 from J; bases not matched to a gene: 6. CDR3 loop: CASRESGGNQPQHF. CDR3 coding DNA: TGTGCCAGCAGGGAGTCAGGGGGGAATCAGCCCCAGCATTTT.

The rearrangement uses TRBV6-1 and TRBJ2-5, with 12 bases that match TRBD2. From germline, CDR1 is MNHNS and CDR2 SASEGT. The CDR3 consists of 15 residues. V was pared by 5 bases and J by 3 bases, with 4 bases of the junction left unmatched. The CDR3 protein is CASSRRLAGEETQYF. CDR3 nucleotide sequence: TGTGCCAGCAGTCGCCGACTAGCGGGAGAAGAGACCCAGTACTTC.

The J gene is TRBJ2-2, the V gene TRBV12-5; tentatively, D is TRBD1 (5 bases). Trimming took 2 bases from V and 5 from J, leaving 30 bases between them. The CDR3 contains 21 residues. Germline V lookup: CDR1 LGHNT, CDR2 FRNRAP. CDR3 in amino acids: CASGLFSSPIGQVGRTGELFF. The DNA of the CDR3 is TGTGCTAGTGGTTTGTTCTCGTCCCCAATCGGACAAGTCGGTAGGACCGGGGAGCTGTTTTTT.

This clonotype was counted a single time. This sequence joins TRBV11-2 and TRBJ2-1; the D call may be TRBD1 or TRBD2 (6 bases each). V lost 2 bases and J lost 8, with 16 bases in between. This CDR3 contains 15 residues. Germline CDR1 reads SGHAT; CDR2 reads FQNNGV. The CDR3 region has the DNA TGTGCCAGCAGCTTACTCCGGGGGCTTATCGATGAGCAGTTCTTC. This sequence encodes CASSLLRGLIDEQFF.

The chain uses TRBV7-3 and TRBJ1-4; 7 positions agree with TRBD1. CDR3 length equals 15 residues. Looked up from germline, CDR1 is SGHTA and CDR2 is FQGTGA. V gave up 5 bases and J gave up 3 bases; unmatched junction bases: 6. In nucleotides, the CDR3 is TGTGCCAGCAGCGCCTCAGGGGGTGCTAATGAAAAACTGTTTTTT. Translation gives CASSASGGANEKLFF.

This clonotype was recorded only once. The CDR3 DNA reads as TGTGCCAGCAGCCGAACCAACAGGGCACGGAACACCGGGGAGCTGTTTTTT. This codes for CASSRTNRARNTGELFF. The rearrangement joins TRBV5-4 to TRBJ2-2, with D maybe TRBD1 (6 bases). The V end lost 4 bases, the J end lost 1 base, and 17 bases lay between the germline ends. CDR3 length: 17 residues. The germline V gene has CDR1 SGHNT and CDR2 YYREEE (reference sequence).

This clonotype was seen once. V and J are TRBV4-2 and TRBJ1-3; unclear D gene. V lost 0 bases and J 7 bases, leaving 10 bases between the germline ends. CDR3 size: 14 residues. The germline V gene has CDR1 LGHNA and CDR2 YNFKEQ. CDR3 nucleotide sequence: TGTGCCAGCAGCCAAGAGAAGATCGCCAACACCATATATTTT. It codes for CASSQEKIANTIYF.

A single count supports this clonotype. DNA of the CDR3: TGCGCCAGCGGGCTCACGACAGGGAGCACTGAAGCTTTCTTT. Amino acid sequence: CASGLTTGSTEAFF. The V gene is TRBV5-1, the J gene TRBJ1-1; 7 nucleotides align to TRBD1. Germline V gives CDR1 SGHRS, CDR2 YFSETQ. The CDR3 length is 14 residues. J gave up 4 bases and V 7 bases, and 10 bases lay outside the gene matches.

Remarks on this clonotype: Mismatch with germline at one junction end may stem from a read error. DNA for the CDR3: TGTGCCAGCAGCCTGGGACAGTATAACCATGGCTACACCTTC. Its protein is CASSLGQYNHGYTF. The chain recombines TRBV7-9 with TRBJ1-2; 7 positions match TRBD1. In germline, CDR1 is SEHNR, CDR2 FQNEAQ (reference sequence). The length of the CDR3 is 14 residues.

The chain is built from TRBV12-3 or TRBV12-4 and TRBJ2-1, with D possibly matching TRBD2 (5 bases). CDR3 length: 12 amino acids. V lost 4 bases and J lost 10, with 11 bases in between. In nucleotides, the CDR3 is TGTGCCAGCAGTTATGAGGGCATCGAGCAGTTCTTC. Its translation is CASSYEGIEQFF.

V gene TRBV5-4 combines with J gene TRBJ1-2; D is possibly TRBD1 (5 bases). The CDR3 length is 16 residues. Between the trimmed V and J ends, which lost 4 bases and 5 bases, there was a span of 21 bases. The germline gives CDR1 SGHNT, CDR2 YYREEE (reference sequence). CDR3: CASSKEGRRAYYGYTF. The CDR3 bases are TGTGCCAGCAGCAAGGAGGGACGGAGAGCTTATTATGGCTACACCTTC.

The chain has TRBV19 and TRBJ1-5; 9 bases agree with TRBD1. This CDR3 region has 17 residues. From germline, CDR1 is LNHDA and CDR2 SQIVND (reference sequence). J was trimmed by 6 bases and V by 3 bases; bases with no gene match: 12. This chain's CDR3 is CASSITVRTGVSQPQHF. The CDR3 region has the DNA TGTGCCAGTAGTATTACCGTCCGGACAGGGGTGAGTCAGCCCCAGCATTTT.

V is TRBV5-6 and J is TRBJ1-2, with no clear D. The CDR3 spans 14 residues. The V gene's germline CDR1 is SGHDT and CDR2 YYEEEE. V was clipped by 0 bases and J by 1 base, with 7 bases between them. The CDR3 spells CASSLDSVNYGYTF. The CDR3 DNA follows: TGTGCCAGCAGCTTGGACAGCGTTAACTATGGCTACACCTTC.